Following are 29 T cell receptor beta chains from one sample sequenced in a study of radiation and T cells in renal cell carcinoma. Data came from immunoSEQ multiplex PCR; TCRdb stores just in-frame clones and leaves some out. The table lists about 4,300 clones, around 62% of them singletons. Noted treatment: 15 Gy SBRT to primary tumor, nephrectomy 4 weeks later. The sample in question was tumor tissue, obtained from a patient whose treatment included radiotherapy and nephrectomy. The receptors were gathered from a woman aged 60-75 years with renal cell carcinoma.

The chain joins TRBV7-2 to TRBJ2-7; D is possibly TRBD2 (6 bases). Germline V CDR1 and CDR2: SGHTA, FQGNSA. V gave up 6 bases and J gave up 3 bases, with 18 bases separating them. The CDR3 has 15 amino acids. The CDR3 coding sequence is TGTGCCAGCAGTCCAACGACGGGGGTCGGCTACGAGCAGTACTTC. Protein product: CASSPTTGVGYEQYF.

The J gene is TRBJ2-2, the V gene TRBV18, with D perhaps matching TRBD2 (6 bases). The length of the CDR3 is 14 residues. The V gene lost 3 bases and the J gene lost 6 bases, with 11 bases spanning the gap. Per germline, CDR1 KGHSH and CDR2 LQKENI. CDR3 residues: CASSPRGDSGELFF. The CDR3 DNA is TGTGCCAGCTCACCTCGCGGGGATTCCGGGGAGCTGTTTTTT.

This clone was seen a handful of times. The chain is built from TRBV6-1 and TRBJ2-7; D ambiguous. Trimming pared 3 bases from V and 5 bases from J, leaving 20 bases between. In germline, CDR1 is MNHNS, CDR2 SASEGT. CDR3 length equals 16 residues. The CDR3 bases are TGTGCCAGCAGTGACCCTCCGACCCGACGAACAAACGAGCAGTACTTC. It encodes CASSDPPTRRTNEQYF.

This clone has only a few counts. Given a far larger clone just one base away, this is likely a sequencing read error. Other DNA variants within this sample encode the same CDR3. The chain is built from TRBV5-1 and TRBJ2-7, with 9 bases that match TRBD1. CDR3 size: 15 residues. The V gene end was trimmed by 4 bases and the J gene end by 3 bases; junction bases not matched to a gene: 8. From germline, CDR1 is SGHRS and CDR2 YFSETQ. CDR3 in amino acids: CASSAPDRGSYEQYF. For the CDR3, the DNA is TGCGCCAGCAGCGCACCGGACAGGGGAAGCTACGAGCAGTACTTC. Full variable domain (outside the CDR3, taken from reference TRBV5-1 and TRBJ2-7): KAGVTQTPRYLIKTRGQQVTLSCSPISGHRSVSWYQQTPGQGLQFLFEYFSETQRNKGNFPGRFSGRQFSNSRSEMNVSTLELGDSALYLCASSAPDRGSYEQYFGPGTRLTVT.

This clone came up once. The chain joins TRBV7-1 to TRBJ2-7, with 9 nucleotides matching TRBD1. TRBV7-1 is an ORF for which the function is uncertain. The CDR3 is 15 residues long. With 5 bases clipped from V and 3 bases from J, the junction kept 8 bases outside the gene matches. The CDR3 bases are TGTGCCAGCAGCGCACCGGACAGGGGAAGCTACGAGCAGTACTTC. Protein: CASSAPDRGSYEQYF.

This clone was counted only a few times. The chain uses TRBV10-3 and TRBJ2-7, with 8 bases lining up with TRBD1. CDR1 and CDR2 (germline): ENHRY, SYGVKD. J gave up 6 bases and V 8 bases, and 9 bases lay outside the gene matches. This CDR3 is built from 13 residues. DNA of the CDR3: TGTGCCATCTTTAGGCAGGGGGCGGGCGAGCAGTACTTC. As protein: CAIFRQGAGEQYF.

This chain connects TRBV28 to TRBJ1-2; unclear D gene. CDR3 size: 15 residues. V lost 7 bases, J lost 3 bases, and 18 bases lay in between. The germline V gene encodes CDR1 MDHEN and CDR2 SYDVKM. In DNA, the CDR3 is TGTGCCAGCATCGGGCGGGTAAATGAAGACTATGGCTACACCTTC. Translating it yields CASIGRVNEDYGYTF.

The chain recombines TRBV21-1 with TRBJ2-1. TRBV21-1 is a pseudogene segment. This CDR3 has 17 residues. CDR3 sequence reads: CASKKGMLLDIHNEQFF. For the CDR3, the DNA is TGTGCCAGCAAAAAGGGCATGCTACTCGACATTCACAATGAGCAGTTCTTC.

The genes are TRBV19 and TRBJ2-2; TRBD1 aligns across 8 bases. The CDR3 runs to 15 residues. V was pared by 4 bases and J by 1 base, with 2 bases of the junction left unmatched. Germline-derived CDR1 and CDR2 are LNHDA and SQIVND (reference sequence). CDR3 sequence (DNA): TGTGCCAGTAGTACCAGGGGGCGGAACACCGGGGAGCTGTTTTTT. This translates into CASSTRGRNTGELFF.

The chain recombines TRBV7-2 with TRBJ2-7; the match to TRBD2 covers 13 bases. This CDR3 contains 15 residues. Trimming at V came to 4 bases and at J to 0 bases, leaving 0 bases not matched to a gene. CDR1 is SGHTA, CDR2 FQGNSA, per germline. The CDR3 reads CASSWTSGSSYEQYF. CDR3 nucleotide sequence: TGTGCCAGCAGCTGGACTAGCGGGAGCTCCTACGAGCAGTACTTC. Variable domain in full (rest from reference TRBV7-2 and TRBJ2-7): GAGVSQSPSNKVTEKGKDVELRCDPISGHTALYWYRQSLGQGLEFLIYFQGNSAPDKSGLPSDRFSAERTGGSVSTLTIQRTQQEDSAVYLCASSWTSGSSYEQYFGPGTRLTVT.

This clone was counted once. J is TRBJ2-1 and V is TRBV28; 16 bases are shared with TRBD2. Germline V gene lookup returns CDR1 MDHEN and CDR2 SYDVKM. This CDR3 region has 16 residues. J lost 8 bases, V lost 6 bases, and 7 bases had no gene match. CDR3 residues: CASSLGLAGGPDEQFF. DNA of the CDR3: TGTGCCAGCAGCTTGGGACTAGCGGGAGGGCCGGATGAGCAGTTCTTC.

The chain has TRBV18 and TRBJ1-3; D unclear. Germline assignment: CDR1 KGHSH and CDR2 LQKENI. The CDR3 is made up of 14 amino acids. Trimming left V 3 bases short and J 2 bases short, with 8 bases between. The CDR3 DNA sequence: TGTGCCAGCTCACCGGAGAGGGCTGGAAACACCATATATTTT. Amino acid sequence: CASSPERAGNTIYF.

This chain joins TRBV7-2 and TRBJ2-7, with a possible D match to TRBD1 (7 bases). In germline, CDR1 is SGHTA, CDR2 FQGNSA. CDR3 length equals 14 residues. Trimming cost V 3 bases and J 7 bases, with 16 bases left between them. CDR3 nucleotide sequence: TGTGCCAGCAGCTTTATGGAGGGGGCGGGTGAGCAGTACTTC. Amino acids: CASSFMEGAGEQYF.

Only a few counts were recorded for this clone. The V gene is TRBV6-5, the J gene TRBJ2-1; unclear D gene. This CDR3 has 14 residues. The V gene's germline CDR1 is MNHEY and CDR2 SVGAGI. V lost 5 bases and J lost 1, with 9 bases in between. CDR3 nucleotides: TGTGCCAGCAGTCAACTATTATCCTACAATGAGCAGTTCTTC. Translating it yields CASSQLLSYNEQFF.

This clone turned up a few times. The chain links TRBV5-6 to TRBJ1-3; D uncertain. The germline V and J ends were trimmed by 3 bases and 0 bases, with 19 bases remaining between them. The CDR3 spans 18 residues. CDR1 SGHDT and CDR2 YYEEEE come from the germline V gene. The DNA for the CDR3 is TGTGCCAGCAGCTCGATTCTGACCGGCCCTAGCTCTGGAAACACCATATATTTT. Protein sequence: CASSSILTGPSSGNTIYF.

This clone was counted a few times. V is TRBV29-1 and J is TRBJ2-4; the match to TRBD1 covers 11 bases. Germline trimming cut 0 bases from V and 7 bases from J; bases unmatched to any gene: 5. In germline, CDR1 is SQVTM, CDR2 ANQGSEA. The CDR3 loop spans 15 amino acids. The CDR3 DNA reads TGCAGCGTTGAAGATCCAGGACAGGGGGCGAACATTCAGTACTTC. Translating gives CSVEDPGQGANIQYF.

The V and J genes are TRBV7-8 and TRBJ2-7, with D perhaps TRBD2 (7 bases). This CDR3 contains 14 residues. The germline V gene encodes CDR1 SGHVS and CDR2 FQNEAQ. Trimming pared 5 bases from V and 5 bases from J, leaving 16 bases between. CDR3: CASSTVGGDHEQYF. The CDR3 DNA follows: TGTGCCAGCAGCACAGTAGGGGGGGACCACGAGCAGTACTTC.

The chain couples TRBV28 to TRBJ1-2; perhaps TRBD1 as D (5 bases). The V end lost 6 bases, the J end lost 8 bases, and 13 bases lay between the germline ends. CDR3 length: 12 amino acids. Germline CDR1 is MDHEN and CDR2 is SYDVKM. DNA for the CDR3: TGTGCCAGCAGAGTCCCCTGGGGGGGCTACACCTTC. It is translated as CASRVPWGGYTF.

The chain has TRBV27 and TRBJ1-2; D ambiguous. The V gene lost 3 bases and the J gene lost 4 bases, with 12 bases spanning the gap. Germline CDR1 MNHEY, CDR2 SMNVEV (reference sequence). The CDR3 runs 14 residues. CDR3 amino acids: CASSFSSLGYGYTF. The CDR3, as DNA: TGTGCCAGCAGTTTCTCTTCGCTAGGCTATGGCTACACCTTC.

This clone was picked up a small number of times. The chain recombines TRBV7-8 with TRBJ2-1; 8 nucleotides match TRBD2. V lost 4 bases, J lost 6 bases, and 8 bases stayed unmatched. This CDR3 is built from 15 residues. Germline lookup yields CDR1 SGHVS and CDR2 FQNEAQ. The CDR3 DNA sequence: TGTGCCAGCAGCTCTACTGGGACTAGAACCAATGAGCAGTTCTTC. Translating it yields CASSSTGTRTNEQFF.

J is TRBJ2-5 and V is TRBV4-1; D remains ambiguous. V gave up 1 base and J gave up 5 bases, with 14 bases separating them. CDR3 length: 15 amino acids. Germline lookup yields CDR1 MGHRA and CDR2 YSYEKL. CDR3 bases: TGCGCCAGCAGCCAAGGGTTCATGGCCCGGGAGACCCAGTACTTC. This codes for CASSQGFMARETQYF.

For the CDR3, the DNA is TGTGCCACTAAGGAAGGTCAGACGGGCACTGAAGCTTTCTTT. Its translation: CATKEGQTGTEAFF. The V call is TRBV15, the J call TRBJ1-1; D gene uncertain. V gave up 9 bases and J gave up 4 bases, with 18 bases separating them. Germline values: CDR1 LNHNV, CDR2 YYDKDF (reference sequence). CDR3 size: 14 residues.

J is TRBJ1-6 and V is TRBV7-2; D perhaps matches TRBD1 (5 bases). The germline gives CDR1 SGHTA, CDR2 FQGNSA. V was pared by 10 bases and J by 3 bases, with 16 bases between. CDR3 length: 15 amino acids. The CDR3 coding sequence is TGTGCCACCCAATATGGGGGTAACTATAATTCACCCCTCCACTTT. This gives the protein CATQYGGNYNSPLHF.

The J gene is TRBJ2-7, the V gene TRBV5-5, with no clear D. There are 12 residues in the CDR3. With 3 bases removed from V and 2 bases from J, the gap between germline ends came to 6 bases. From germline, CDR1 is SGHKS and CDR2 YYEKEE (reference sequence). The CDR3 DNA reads TGTGCCAGCAGCTCTAGGACCTACGAGCAGTACTTC. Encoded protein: CASSSRTYEQYF.

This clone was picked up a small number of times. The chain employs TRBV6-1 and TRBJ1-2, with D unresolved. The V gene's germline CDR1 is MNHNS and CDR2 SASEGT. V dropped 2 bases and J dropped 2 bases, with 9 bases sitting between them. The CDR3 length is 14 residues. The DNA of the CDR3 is TGTGCCAGCAGTGAACGAGTCAGGAACTATGGCTACACCTTC. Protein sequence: CASSERVRNYGYTF.

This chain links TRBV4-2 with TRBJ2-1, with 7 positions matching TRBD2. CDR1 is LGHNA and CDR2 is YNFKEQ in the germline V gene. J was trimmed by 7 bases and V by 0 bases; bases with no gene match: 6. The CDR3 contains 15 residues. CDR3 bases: TGTGCCAGCAGCCAAGAGGAGGGAGGGCCTAATGAGCAGTTCTTC. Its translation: CASSQEEGGPNEQFF.

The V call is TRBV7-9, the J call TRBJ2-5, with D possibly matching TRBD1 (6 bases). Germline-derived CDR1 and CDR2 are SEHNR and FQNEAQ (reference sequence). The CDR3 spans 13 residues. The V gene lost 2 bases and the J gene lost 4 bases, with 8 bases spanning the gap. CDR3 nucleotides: TGTGCCAGCAGCTTAAACAGGGCAGAGACCCAGTACTTC. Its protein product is CASSLNRAETQYF.

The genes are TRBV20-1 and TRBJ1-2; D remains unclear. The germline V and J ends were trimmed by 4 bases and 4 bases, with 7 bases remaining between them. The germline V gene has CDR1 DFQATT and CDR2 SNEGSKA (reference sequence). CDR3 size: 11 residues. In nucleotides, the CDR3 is TGCAGTGCTATGGACGGCTATGGCTACACCTTC. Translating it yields CSAMDGYGYTF.

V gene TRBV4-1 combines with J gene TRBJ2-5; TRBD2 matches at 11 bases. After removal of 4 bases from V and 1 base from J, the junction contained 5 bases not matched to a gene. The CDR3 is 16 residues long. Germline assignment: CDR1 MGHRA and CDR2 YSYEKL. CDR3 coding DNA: TGCGCCAGCAGCCCAAGACTAGCGGGGCGCCAAGAGACCCAGTACTTC. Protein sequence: CASSPRLAGRQETQYF.